Each of the 28 T cell receptor beta chains below was sequenced from the same sample in a study of blood T cells in healthy people across ages. Primers used in a second PCR of roughly 6 to 11 cycles were a sample-barcoded 5' primer and a J-beta primer mix. Via MiXCR, TCRdb re-called the 5' RACE reads, giving one row per CDR3 protein. The table lists 1.2 million to 1.5 million distinct CDR3 sequences, approximately 60% of them singletons, with 6.5% to 8.5% in the top ten. Specimen: blood. The receptors originated from a young man in good health.

This clonotype was seen a few times. CDR3 nucleotides: TGCAGTGCTAGCCCAGCGGGCGGCACAGATACGCAGTATTTT. This translates into CSASPAGGTDTQYF. This chain connects TRBV20-1 to TRBJ2-3, with D possibly being TRBD2 (6 bases). CDR1 and CDR2 (germline): DFQATT, SNEGSKA (reference sequence). This CDR3 region has 14 residues. V was trimmed by 3 bases and J by 1 base, leaving 11 bases between them.

The chain is built from TRBV18 and TRBJ1-1; TRBD1 aligns across 11 bases. Germline-derived CDR1 and CDR2 are KGHSH and LQKENI. The length of the CDR3 is 14 residues. The J segment lost 7 bases and the V segment lost 3 bases, leaving 4 bases of the junction unmatched. The CDR3 DNA sequence: TGTGCCAGCTCACCTAAGGACAGGGGGCGTGAAGCTTTCTTT. Residues: CASSPKDRGREAFF.

This clonotype was detected only a few times. V is TRBV2 and J is TRBJ2-2, with 7 bases aligning to TRBD2. Trimming cost V 6 bases and J 5 bases; bases outside gene matches: 0. The CDR3 sequence is 12 residues long. Germline V gene data show CDR1 as SNHLY and CDR2 as FYNNEI. The CDR3 coding sequence is TGTGCCAGCAGGCGGGGGACCGGGGAGCTGTTTTTT. Translating it yields CASRRGTGELFF.

V gene TRBV7-2 combines with J gene TRBJ1-6; 10 bases match TRBD1. V was clipped by 0 bases and J by 4 bases; unmatched bases: 12. Germline V gene lookup returns CDR1 SGHTA and CDR2 FQGNSA. The CDR3 has 20 residues. CDR3 sequence: CASSLAPGQGRGTYNSPLHF. Written as DNA, the CDR3 is TGTGCCAGCAGCTTAGCCCCGGGACAGGGGAGGGGGACATATAATTCACCCCTCCACTTT.

The chain has TRBV10-3 and TRBJ2-1; either TRBD1 or TRBD2 may fit D (5 bases each). The CDR3 loop spans 15 amino acids. V dropped 5 bases and J dropped 1 base, with 12 bases sitting between them. CDR1 and CDR2 (germline): ENHRY, SYGVKD. Here the CDR3 reads CAISWDGRSYNEQFF. In nucleotides, the CDR3 is TGTGCCATCAGTTGGGACGGCCGATCCTACAATGAGCAGTTCTTC.

For the CDR3, the DNA is TGTGCCAGCAGCCCCCCGTCGGTGGGGAATGAGCAGTTCTTC. It codes for CASSPPSVGNEQFF. This chain connects TRBV7-2 to TRBJ2-1; D gene uncertain. Per the germline V gene, CDR1 is SGHTA and CDR2 is FQGNSA. V lost 5 bases, J lost 7 bases, and 15 bases lay in between. The CDR3 contains 14 residues.

This clonotype was seen many times. The V call is TRBV4-1, the J call TRBJ1-2; D may be TRBD1 (5 bases). Trimming stripped 4 bases from V and 4 bases from J, with 25 bases between. Germline loops: CDR1 MGHRA, CDR2 YSYEKL. The CDR3 loop spans 18 amino acids. The CDR3 DNA reads TGCGCCAGCAGCCGAGAAGGAAGACAGACTGGGCTAGCCTATGGCTACACCTTC. This translates into CASSREGRQTGLAYGYTF.

The genes are TRBV6-1 and TRBJ2-4; D is uncertain. The assigned J gene may be wrong: the sequence end matches TRBJ2-7 better. Germline V gene lookup returns CDR1 MNHNS and CDR2 SASEGT. The CDR3 length is 14 residues. CDR3: CASTPTIGSYEQYF. In nucleotides, the CDR3 is TGTGCCAGCACCCCCACGATAGGGTCCTACGAGCAGTACTTC.

The chain recombines TRBV27 with TRBJ2-4, with a possible D match to TRBD2 (5 bases). Trimming removed 2 bases at V and 1 base at J, with 12 bases between. CDR1 MNHEY and CDR2 SMNVEV come from the germline V gene (reference sequence). The CDR3 covers 16 residues. The CDR3 nucleotides read TGTGCCAGCAGTTTAGGAGGCGGCAGGGCCAAAAACATTCAGTACTTC. Translating it yields CASSLGGGRAKNIQYF.

At least ten counts were recorded for this clonotype. A read error may account for a junction end that differs from germline. The V gene is TRBV5-1, the J gene TRBJ2-3; D not resolved. Germline CDR1 SGHRS, CDR2 YFSETQ. The CDR3 is 12 residues long. Here the CDR3 reads CASSLGSDTQYF. CDR3 in DNA: TGTGCCAGCAGCTTAGGTTCAGATACGCAGTATTTT.

This clonotype was counted a few times. The chain employs TRBV12-3 or TRBV12-4 and TRBJ1-2; the D is unclear. V was pared by 7 bases and J by 4 bases, with 10 bases between. The CDR3 consists of 12 residues. This chain's CDR3 is CASNLGPYGYTF. The CDR3 DNA reads as TGTGCCAGCAATCTTGGACCCTATGGCTACACCTTC.

This clonotype was detected only once. The genes are TRBV7-9 and TRBJ1-1; 7 bases line up with TRBD1. The trim removed 5 bases at V and 0 bases at J, leaving 6 bases unmatched. The CDR3 contains 15 residues. Germline lookup yields CDR1 SEHNR and CDR2 FQNEAQ (reference sequence). CDR3 DNA: TGTGCCAGCAGCACCATGGGGACAGTGAACACTGAAGCTTTCTTT. Translating gives CASSTMGTVNTEAFF.

This clonotype has more than one count but fewer than ten. The rearrangement joins TRBV29-1 to TRBJ2-7; D remains unclear. This CDR3 contains 13 residues. Germline values: CDR1 SQVTM, CDR2 ANQGSEA. Trimming shortened V by 4 bases and J by 4 bases, and 14 bases separated the two germline ends. CDR3 sequence: CSVVLAVEYEQYF. The DNA of the CDR3 is TGCAGCGTTGTTCTGGCGGTAGAATACGAGCAGTACTTC.

The chain is built from TRBV29-1 and TRBJ2-4; D is perhaps TRBD1 (6 bases). The assigned J gene may be wrong: the sequence end matches TRBJ2-7 better. The CDR3 sequence is 13 residues long. In germline, CDR1 is SQVTM, CDR2 ANQGSEA. This chain's CDR3 is CSVLGQGSSEQYF. The CDR3 DNA sequence: TGCAGCGTTTTAGGGCAGGGGAGCTCCGAGCAGTACTTC.

As concerns this clonotype: The junction departs from germline at one end; a sequencing error may be responsible. The chain is built from TRBV27 and TRBJ2-3; a possible D gene is TRBD2 (6 bases). The CDR3 sequence is 16 residues long. The V gene's germline CDR1 is MNHEY and CDR2 SMNVEV (reference sequence). Here the CDR3 DNA reads TGTGCCGGCAGTATTGGGACTCAAATGCGCACAGATACGCAGTATTTT. This sequence encodes CAGSIGTQMRTDTQYF.

This rearrangement joins TRBV5-1 to TRBJ1-2, with a weak D call TRBD1 (6 bases). The CDR3 contains 16 residues. The germline V gene encodes CDR1 SGHRS and CDR2 YFSETQ. The germline V and J ends were trimmed by 0 bases and 4 bases, with 16 bases remaining between them. The CDR3 protein is CASSLATGWQGYGYTF. The CDR3 DNA sequence: TGCGCCAGCAGCTTGGCCACAGGGTGGCAGGGCTATGGCTACACCTTC.

V gene TRBV6-2 or TRBV6-3 combines with J gene TRBJ2-1; D call uncertain. Germline V gene data show CDR1 as MNHEY and CDR2 as SVGEGT. This CDR3 is 12 amino acids long. Trimming removed 6 bases at V and 8 bases at J, with 11 bases between. CDR3 sequence (DNA): TGTGCCAGCAGCCAAGCTAGGGATGAGCAGTTCTTC. Protein: CASSQARDEQFF.

This clonotype has more than one count but fewer than ten. DNA of the CDR3: TGCAGCGTTGAATCCCGGGGGAGGACAAATGGCTACACCTTC. It encodes CSVESRGRTNGYTF. The chain is built from TRBV29-1 and TRBJ1-2; D perhaps matches TRBD1 (5 bases). CDR1 is SQVTM, CDR2 ANQGSEA, per germline. CDR3 length: 14 amino acids. Trimming pared 2 bases from V and 6 bases from J, leaving 16 bases between.

This chain links TRBV5-1 with TRBJ2-1; a weak D match, TRBD2 (5 bases). The V gene's germline CDR1 is SGHRS and CDR2 YFSETQ. This CDR3 comprises 15 residues. V lost 8 bases and J lost 0, with 15 bases in between. Written as DNA, the CDR3 is TGCGCCAGTCGAACCGGGGATAGCTCCTACAATGAGCAGTTCTTC. Translated, it gives CASRTGDSSYNEQFF.

A few counts support this clonotype. The chain carries TRBV5-1 and TRBJ2-1; tentative D call: TRBD2 (7 bases). The CDR3 is made up of 16 amino acids. Germline CDR1 SGHRS, CDR2 YFSETQ. V lost 7 bases and J 0 bases, leaving 17 bases between the germline ends. The CDR3 DNA sequence: TGCGCCAGCCTGGGGGGGCCGGCGAGCTCCTACAATGAGCAGTTCTTC. Protein: CASLGGPASSYNEQFF. The full variable domain, completed using reference TRBV5-1 and TRBJ2-1, is KAGVTQTPRYLIKTRGQQVTLSCSPISGHRSVSWYQQTPGQGLQFLFEYFSETQRNKGNFPGRFSGRQFSNSRSEMNVSTLELGDSALYLCASLGGPASSYNEQFFGPGTRLTVL.

The genes are TRBV9 and TRBJ2-5; 9 positions agree with TRBD2. This CDR3 contains 16 residues. From germline, CDR1 is SGDLS and CDR2 YYNGEE. With 0 bases clipped from V and 4 bases from J, the junction kept 7 bases outside the gene matches. Written as DNA, the CDR3 is TGTGCCAGCAGCGTAGGAGCTAGCGGGGTTCCAGAGACCCAGTACTTC. Translated, it gives CASSVGASGVPETQYF.

The table lists this clonotype with a few counts. The chain links TRBV4-2 to TRBJ2-5; D may be TRBD2 (6 bases). V shed 4 bases and J shed 2 bases, with 14 bases lying between them. The CDR3 is 15 amino acids. Germline-derived CDR1 and CDR2 are LGHNA and YNFKEQ. This CDR3 reads CASSLGGVQQETQYF. CDR3 nucleotide sequence: TGTGCCAGCAGCCTCGGAGGGGTACAACAAGAGACCCAGTACTTC.

Only a few counts were recorded for this clonotype. The chain couples TRBV20-1 to TRBJ2-4; 7 bases map to TRBD2. Per germline, CDR1 DFQATT and CDR2 SNEGSKA (reference sequence). The trim removed 3 bases at V and 12 bases at J, leaving 11 bases unmatched. The CDR3 loop spans 13 amino acids. The chain's CDR3 is CSASLMGEGRQYF. The DNA of the CDR3 is TGCAGTGCTAGTCTTATGGGGGAGGGGCGTCAGTACTTC.

A single count supports this clonotype. The rearrangement links TRBV15 to TRBJ1-5; perhaps TRBD1 as D (6 bases). V was trimmed by 0 bases and J by 8 bases, leaving 14 bases between them. The CDR3 is 15 residues long. Germline assignment: CDR1 LNHNV and CDR2 YYDKDF (reference sequence). CDR3 in amino acids: CATSRDRGGVKPQHF. The CDR3 DNA is TGTGCCACCAGCAGAGATAGAGGGGGGGTGAAGCCCCAGCATTTT.

For the CDR3, the DNA is TGTGCCAGCAGTGAGCGGGACAGGGGAACAAACACCTTC. This codes for CASSERDRGTNTF. The chain is built from TRBV2 and TRBJ1-2; TRBD1 aligns across 10 bases. V lost 3 bases to trimming and J lost 12 bases; unmatched junction nucleotides: 7. The CDR3 runs to 13 residues. CDR1 is SNHLY, CDR2 FYNNEI, per germline.

This clonotype appeared many times. The chain has TRBV29-1 and TRBJ1-1; D gene unclear. Trimming left V 4 bases short and J 0 bases short, with 12 bases between. The CDR3 is made up of 14 amino acids. Looked up from germline, CDR1 is SQVTM and CDR2 is ANQGSEA. CDR3 DNA sequence: TGCAGCGTTGTTGCTCGGCTGATGAACACTGAAGCTTTCTTT. It specifies CSVVARLMNTEAFF.

This clonotype was picked up one time. The V and J genes are TRBV6-5 and TRBJ1-2, with D hard to call. Trimming took off 0 bases at V and 6 bases at J, with 11 bases between the two ends. The CDR3 runs to 14 residues. Germline-derived CDR1 and CDR2 are MNHEY and SVGAGI. CDR3 sequence reads: CASSYSRQRDGYTF. In DNA form, the CDR3 reads TGTGCCAGCAGTTACTCGAGGCAGAGAGATGGCTACACCTTC.

The V call is TRBV12-3 or TRBV12-4, the J call TRBJ2-4, with D perhaps given as TRBD1 or TRBD2 (5 bases each). The better agreement between TRBJ2-7 and the DNA end casts doubt on the J call. The CDR3 consists of 15 residues. As DNA, the CDR3 is TGTGCCAGCCAAAGTGCTGACGGGGCCACCTACGAGCAGTACTTC. It yields the protein CASQSADGATYEQYF.